The source of this T cell receptor beta chain is a study of response to subunit inactivated influenza vaccine. This clonotype was seen a few times. TCRdb ran MiXCR on the RT-PCR reads and lists one entry per CDR3 protein. Of roughly 620,000 distinct CDR3 sequences in the sample, about 10% were seen once. The sample also formed part of further work on T cells expressing NK-cell markers. That study adds: TCR beta cDNA was made by 5'RACE template switching with UMIs. Sorted T-cell subsets CD3+CD56+NKG2C+, CD3+CD56+NKG2C- and CD3+CD56-NKG2C+ were TCR beta-sequenced.

This material consisted of PBMCs from blood, taken on the day of vaccination. The receptor comes from a middle-aged man who received an inactivated influenza vaccine.

CDR3 in amino acids: CASSQIDSRQTQYF. CDR3 nucleotides: TGTGCCAGCAGCCAGATCGACAGCCGACAGACCCAGTACTTC. The rearrangement joins TRBV6-1 to TRBJ2-5, with a tentative D call TRBD1 (5 bases). V was shortened by 6 bases and J by 6 bases, with 17 bases between the two germline ends. This CDR3 comprises 14 residues. Germline V gene sequence: CDR1 MNHNS, CDR2 SASEGT.